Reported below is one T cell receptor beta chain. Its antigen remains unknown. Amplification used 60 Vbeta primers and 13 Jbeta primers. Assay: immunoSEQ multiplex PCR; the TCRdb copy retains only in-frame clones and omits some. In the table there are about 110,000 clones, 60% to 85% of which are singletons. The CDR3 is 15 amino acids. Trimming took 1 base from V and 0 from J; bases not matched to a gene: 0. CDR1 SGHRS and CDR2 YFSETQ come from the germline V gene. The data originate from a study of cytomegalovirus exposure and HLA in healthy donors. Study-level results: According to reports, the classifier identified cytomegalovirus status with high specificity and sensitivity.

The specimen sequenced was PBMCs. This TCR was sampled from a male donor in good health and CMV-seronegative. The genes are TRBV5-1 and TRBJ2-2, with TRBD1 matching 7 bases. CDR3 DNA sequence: TGCGCCAGCAGCTTGCAGGGGGCGAACACCGGGGAGCTGTTTTTT. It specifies CASSLQGANTGELFF. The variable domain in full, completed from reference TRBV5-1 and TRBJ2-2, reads KAGVTQTPRYLIKTRGQQVTLSCSPISGHRSVSWYQQTPGQGLQFLFEYFSETQRNKGNFPGRFSGRQFSNSRSEMNVSTLELGDSALYLCASSLQGANTGELFFGEGSRLTVL.